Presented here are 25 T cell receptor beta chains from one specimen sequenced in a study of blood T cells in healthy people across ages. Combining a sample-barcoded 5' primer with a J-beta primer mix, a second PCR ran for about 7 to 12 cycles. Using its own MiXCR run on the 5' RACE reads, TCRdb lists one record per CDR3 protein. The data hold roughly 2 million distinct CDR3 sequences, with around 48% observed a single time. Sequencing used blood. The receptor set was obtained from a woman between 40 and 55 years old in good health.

Written as DNA, the CDR3 is TGCAGTGCTAGAGTAATTCAGGCTGGAGAAAAACTGTTTTTT. It translates to CSARVIQAGEKLFF. The J gene is TRBJ1-4, the V gene TRBV20-1, with unresolved D. The V and J ends lost 1 base and 8 bases respectively, with 14 bases between them. CDR1 is DFQATT, CDR2 SNEGSKA, per germline (reference sequence). The CDR3 loop spans 14 amino acids.

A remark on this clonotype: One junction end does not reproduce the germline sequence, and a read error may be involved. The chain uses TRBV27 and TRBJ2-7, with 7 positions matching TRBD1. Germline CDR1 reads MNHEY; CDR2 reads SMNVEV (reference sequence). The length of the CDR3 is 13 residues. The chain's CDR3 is CACSLQGTYEQYF. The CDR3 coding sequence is TGTGCCTGCAGTTTACAGGGGACCTACGAGCAGTACTTC.

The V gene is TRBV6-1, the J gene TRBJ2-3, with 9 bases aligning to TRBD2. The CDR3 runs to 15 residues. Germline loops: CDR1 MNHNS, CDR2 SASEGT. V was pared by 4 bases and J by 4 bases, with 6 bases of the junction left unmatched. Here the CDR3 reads CASSGLAGRADTQYF. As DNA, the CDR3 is TGTGCCAGCAGTGGGCTAGCGGGGCGTGCAGATACGCAGTATTTT.

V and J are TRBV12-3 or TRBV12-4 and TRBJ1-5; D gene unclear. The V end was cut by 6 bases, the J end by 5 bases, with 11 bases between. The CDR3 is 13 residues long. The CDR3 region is CASSKDLYQPQHF. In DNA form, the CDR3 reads TGTGCCAGCAGCAAGGACCTTTATCAGCCCCAGCATTTT.

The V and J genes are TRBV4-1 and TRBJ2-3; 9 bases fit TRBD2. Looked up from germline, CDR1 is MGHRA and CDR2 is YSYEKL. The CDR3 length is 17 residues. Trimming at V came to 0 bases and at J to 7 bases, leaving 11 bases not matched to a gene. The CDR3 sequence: CASSQDPGRGGGNTQYF. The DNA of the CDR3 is TGCGCCAGCAGCCAAGATCCCGGGCGGGGGGGCGGTAATACGCAGTATTTT.

The CDR3 spells CASSVGPGQGGTDTQYF. In DNA, the CDR3 is TGTGCCAGCAGCGTAGGGCCCGGACAGGGTGGCACAGATACGCAGTATTTT. The rearrangement uses TRBV9 and TRBJ2-3; 8 positions match TRBD1. With 0 bases clipped from V and 1 base from J, the junction kept 7 bases outside the gene matches. Looked up from germline, CDR1 is SGDLS and CDR2 is YYNGEE. The CDR3 contains 17 residues.

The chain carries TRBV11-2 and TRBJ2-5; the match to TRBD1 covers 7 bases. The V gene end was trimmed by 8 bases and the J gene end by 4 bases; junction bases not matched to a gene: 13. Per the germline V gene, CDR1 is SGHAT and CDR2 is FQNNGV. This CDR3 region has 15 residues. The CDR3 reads CASRPERGLGETQYF. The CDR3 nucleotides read TGTGCCAGCCGACCAGAAAGGGGGCTAGGAGAGACCCAGTACTTC.

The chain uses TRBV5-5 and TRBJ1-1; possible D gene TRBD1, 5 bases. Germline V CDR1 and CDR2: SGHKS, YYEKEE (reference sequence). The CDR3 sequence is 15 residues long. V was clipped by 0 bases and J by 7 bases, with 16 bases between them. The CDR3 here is CASSLDGGLAFEAFF. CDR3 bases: TGTGCCAGCAGCTTGGATGGGGGACTCGCTTTTGAAGCTTTCTTT.

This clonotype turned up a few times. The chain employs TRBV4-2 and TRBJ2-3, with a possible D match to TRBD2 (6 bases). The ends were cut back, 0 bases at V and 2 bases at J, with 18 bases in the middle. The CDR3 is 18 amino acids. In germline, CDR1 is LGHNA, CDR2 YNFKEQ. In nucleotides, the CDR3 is TGTGCCAGCAGCCAAGACCATGTGGGGGGAGTCACCACAGATACGCAGTATTTT. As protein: CASSQDHVGGVTTDTQYF.

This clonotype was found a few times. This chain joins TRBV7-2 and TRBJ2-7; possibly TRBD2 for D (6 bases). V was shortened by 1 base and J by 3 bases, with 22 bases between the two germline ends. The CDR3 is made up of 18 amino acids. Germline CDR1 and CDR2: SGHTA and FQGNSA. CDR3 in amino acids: CASSLELRRRVPYYEQYF. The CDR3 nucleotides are TGTGCCAGCAGCTTAGAATTACGGAGGAGGGTTCCTTACTACGAGCAGTACTTC.

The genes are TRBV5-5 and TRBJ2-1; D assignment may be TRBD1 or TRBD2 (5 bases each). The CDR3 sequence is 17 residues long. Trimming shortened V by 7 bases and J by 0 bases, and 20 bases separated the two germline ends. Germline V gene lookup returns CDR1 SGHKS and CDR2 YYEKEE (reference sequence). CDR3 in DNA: TGTGCCAGCTCGGTTCCTGGGACGGGGAGCTCCTACAATGAGCAGTTCTTC. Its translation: CASSVPGTGSSYNEQFF.

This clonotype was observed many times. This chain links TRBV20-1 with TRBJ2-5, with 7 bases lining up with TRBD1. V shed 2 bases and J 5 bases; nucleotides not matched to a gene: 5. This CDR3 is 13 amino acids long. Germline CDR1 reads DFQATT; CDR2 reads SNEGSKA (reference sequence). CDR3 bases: TGCAGTGCTAGATACAGGGGTGGGGAGACCCAGTACTTC. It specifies CSARYRGGETQYF.

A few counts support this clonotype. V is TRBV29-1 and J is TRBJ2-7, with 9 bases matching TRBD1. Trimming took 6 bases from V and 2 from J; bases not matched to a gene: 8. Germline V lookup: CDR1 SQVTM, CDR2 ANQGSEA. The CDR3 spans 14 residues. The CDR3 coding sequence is TGCAGCGTCCGCCGGGACAGGGTTCCCTACGAGCAGTACTTC. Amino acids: CSVRRDRVPYEQYF.

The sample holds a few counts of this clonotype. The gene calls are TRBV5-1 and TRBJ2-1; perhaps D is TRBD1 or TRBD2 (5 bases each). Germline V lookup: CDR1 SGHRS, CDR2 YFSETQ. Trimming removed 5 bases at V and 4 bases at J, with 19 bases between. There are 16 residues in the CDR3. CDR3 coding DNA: TGCGCCAGCAGAACTCTACGGGACGGCGGGTACAATGAGCAGTTCTTC. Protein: CASRTLRDGGYNEQFF.

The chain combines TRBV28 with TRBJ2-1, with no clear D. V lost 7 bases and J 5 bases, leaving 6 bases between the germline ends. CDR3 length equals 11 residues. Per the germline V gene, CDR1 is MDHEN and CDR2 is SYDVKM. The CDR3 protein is CASTLNNEQFF. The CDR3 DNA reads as TGTGCCAGCACCTTGAACAATGAGCAGTTCTTC. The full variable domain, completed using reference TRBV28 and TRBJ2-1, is DVKVTQSSRYLVKRTGEKVFLECVQDMDHENMFWYRQDPGLGLRLIYFSYDVKMKEKGDIPEGYSVSREKKERFSLILESASTNQTSMYLCASTLNNEQFFGPGTRLTVL.

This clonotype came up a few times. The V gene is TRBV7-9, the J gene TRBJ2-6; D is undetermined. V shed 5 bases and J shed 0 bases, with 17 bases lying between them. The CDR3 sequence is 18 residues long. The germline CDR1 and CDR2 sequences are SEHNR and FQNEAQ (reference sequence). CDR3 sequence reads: CASSLFGSRPSGANVLTF. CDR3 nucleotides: TGTGCCAGCAGCCTGTTCGGAAGTAGGCCCTCTGGGGCCAACGTCCTGACTTTC.

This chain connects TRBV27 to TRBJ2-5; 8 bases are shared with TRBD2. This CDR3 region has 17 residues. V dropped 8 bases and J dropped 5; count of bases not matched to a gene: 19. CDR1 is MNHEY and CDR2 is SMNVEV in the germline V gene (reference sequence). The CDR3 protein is CASQPWGTGRGVETQYF. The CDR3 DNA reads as TGTGCCAGCCAACCTTGGGGAACAGGGCGGGGGGTGGAGACCCAGTACTTC.

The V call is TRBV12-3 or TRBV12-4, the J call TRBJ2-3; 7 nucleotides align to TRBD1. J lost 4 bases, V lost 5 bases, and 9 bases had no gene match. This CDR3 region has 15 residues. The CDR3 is CASSTDRAAADTQYF. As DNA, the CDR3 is TGTGCCAGCAGTACCGACAGGGCTGCCGCAGATACGCAGTATTTT.

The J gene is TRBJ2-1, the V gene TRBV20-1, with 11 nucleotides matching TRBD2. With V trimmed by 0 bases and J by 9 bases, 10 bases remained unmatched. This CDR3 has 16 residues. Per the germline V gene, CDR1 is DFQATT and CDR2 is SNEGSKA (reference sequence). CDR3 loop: CSARDLLAGVRGEQFF. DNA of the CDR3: TGCAGTGCTAGAGATTTACTAGCGGGGGTTAGGGGTGAGCAGTTCTTC.

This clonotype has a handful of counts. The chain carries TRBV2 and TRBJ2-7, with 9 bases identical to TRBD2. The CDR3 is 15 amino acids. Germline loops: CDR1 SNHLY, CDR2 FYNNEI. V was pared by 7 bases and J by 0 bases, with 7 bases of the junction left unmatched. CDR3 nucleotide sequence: TGTGCCAGCACCCACGCGCGGGGGGGCTCCTACGAGCAGTACTTC. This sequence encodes CASTHARGGSYEQYF.

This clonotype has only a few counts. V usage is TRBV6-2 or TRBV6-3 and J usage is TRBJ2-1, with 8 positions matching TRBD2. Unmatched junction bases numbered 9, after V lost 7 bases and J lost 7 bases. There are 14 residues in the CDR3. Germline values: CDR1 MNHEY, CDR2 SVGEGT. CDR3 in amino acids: CASTRAGDQNEQFF. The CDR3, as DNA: TGTGCCAGCACGAGAGCGGGGGATCAGAATGAGCAGTTCTTC.

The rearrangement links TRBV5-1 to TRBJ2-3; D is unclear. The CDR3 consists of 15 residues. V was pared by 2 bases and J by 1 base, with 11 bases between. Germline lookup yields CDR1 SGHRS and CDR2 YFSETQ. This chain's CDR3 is CASSFTTPGTDTQYF. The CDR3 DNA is TGCGCCAGCAGCTTTACCACTCCGGGCACAGATACGCAGTATTTT.

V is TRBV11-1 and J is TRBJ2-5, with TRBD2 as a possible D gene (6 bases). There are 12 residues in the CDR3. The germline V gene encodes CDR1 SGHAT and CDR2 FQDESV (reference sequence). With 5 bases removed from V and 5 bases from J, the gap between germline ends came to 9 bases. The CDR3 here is CASSRDWETQYF. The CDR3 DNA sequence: TGTGCCAGCAGCCGGGACTGGGAGACCCAGTACTTC. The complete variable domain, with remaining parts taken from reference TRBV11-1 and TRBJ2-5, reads EAEVAQSPRYKITEKSQAVAFWCDPISGHATLYWYRQILGQGPELLVQFQDESVVDDSQLPKDRFSAERLKGVDSTLKIQPAELGDSAMYLCASSRDWETQYFGPGTRLLVL.

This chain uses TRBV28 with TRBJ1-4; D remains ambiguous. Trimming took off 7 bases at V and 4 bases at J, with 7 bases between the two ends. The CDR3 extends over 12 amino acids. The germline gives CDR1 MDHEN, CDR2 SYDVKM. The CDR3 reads CASTRDNEKLFF. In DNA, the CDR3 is TGTGCCAGCACCCGGGATAATGAAAAACTGTTTTTT.

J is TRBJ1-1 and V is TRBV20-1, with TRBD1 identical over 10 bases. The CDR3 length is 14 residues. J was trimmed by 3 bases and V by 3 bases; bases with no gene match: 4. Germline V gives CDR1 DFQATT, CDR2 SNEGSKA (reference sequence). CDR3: CSARPGQGYTEAFF. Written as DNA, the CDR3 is TGCAGTGCTAGGCCGGGACAGGGGTACACTGAAGCTTTCTTT.